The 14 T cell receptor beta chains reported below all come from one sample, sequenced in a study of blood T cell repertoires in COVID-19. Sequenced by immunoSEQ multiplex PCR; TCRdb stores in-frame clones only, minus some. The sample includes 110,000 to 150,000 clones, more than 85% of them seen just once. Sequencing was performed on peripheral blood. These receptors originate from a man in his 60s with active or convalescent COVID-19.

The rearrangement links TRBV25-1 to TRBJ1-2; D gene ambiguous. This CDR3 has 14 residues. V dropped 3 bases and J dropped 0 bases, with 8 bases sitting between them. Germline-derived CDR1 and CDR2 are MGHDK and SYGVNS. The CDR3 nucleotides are TGTGCCAGCAGTGAGCACGGAGCTAACTATGGCTACACCTTC. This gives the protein CASSEHGANYGYTF.

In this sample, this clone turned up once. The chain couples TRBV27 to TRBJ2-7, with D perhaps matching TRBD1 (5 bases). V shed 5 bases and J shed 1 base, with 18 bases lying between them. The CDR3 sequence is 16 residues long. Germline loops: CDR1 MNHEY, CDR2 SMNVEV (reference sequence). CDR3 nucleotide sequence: TGTGCCAGCAGTCCCGACCAGGGTGATGTATCCTACGAGCAGTACTTC. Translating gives CASSPDQGDVSYEQYF.

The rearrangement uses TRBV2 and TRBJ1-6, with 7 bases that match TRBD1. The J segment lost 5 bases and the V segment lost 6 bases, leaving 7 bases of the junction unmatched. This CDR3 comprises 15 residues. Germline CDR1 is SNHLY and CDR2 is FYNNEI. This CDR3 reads CASRLGQLNNSPLHF. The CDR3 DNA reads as TGTGCCAGCAGGTTGGGACAGCTAAATAATTCACCCCTCCACTTT.

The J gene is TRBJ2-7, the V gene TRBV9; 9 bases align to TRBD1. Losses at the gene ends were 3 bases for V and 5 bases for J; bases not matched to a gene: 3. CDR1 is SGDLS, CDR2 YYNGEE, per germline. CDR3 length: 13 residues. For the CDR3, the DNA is TGTGCCAGCAGCGCTACAGGGGGCCACGAGCAGTACTTC. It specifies CASSATGGHEQYF.

This CDR3 reads CASSQDPDRGVTEAFF. The CDR3 coding sequence is TGTGCCAGCAGCCAAGATCCGGACAGGGGTGTCACTGAAGCTTTCTTT. J is TRBJ1-1 and V is TRBV3-1 (or the pseudogene TRBV3-2), with 9 bases matching TRBD1. Germline V gene lookup returns CDR1 LGHDT and CDR2 YNNKEL (reference sequence). With 0 bases clipped from V and 4 bases from J, the junction kept 6 bases outside the gene matches. The CDR3 totals 16 residues.

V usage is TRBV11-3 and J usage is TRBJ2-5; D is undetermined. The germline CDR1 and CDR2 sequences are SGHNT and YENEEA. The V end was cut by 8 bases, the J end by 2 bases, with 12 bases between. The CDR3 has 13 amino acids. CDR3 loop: CASSRIEQETQYF. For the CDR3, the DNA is TGTGCCAGCTCCAGGATAGAGCAAGAGACCCAGTACTTC.

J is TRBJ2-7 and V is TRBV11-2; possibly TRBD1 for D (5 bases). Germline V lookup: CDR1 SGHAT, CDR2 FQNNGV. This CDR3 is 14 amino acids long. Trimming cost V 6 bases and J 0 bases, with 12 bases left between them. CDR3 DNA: TGTGCCAGCAGGGCGTTGGACAACTCCTACGAGCAGTACTTC. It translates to CASRALDNSYEQYF.

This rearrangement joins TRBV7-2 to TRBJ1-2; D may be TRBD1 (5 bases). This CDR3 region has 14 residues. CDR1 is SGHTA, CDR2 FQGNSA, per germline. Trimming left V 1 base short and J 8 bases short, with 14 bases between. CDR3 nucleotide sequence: TGTGCCAGCAGCTTAGGGGGGGTAACGAGCGGCTACACCTTC. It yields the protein CASSLGGVTSGYTF.

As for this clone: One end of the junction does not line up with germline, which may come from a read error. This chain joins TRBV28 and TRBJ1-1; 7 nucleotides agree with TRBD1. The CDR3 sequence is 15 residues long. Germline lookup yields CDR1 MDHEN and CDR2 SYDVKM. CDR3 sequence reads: CASSLWDSWNTEAFF. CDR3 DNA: TGTGCCAGCAGTCTATGGGACAGTTGGAACACTGAAGCTTTCTTT.

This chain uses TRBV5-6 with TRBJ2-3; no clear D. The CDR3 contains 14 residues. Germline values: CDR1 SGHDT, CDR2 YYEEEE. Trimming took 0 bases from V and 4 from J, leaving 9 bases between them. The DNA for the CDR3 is TGTGCCAGCAGCTTGGGTGGCCTCTCAGATACGCAGTATTTT. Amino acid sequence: CASSLGGLSDTQYF.

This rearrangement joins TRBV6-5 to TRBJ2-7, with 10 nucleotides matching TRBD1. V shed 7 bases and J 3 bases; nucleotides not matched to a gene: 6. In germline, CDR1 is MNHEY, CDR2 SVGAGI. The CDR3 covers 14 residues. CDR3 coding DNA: TGTGCCAGCAACGGACAGGGGGGGGACTACGAGCAGTACTTC. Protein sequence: CASNGQGGDYEQYF.

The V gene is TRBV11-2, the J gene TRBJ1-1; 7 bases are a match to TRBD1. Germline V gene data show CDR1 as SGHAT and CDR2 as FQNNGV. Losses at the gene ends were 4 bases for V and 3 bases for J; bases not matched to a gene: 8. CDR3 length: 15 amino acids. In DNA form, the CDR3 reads TGTGCCAGCAGCTGGGGGGCAACAGGGGACACTGAAGCTTTCTTT. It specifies CASSWGATGDTEAFF.

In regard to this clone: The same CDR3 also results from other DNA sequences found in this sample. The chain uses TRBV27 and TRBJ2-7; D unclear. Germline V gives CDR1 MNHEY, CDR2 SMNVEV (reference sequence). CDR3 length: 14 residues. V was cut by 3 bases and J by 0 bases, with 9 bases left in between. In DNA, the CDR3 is TGTGCCAGCAGTTTGACATTCATCTCCTACGAGCAGTACTTC. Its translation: CASSLTFISYEQYF.

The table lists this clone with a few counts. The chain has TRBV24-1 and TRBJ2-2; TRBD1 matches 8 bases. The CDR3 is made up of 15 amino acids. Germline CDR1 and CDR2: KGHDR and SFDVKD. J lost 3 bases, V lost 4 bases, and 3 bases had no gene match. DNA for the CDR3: TGTGCCACCAGTGAGCTCAGGGGGCACACCGGGGAGCTGTTTTTT. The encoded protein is CATSELRGHTGELFF.